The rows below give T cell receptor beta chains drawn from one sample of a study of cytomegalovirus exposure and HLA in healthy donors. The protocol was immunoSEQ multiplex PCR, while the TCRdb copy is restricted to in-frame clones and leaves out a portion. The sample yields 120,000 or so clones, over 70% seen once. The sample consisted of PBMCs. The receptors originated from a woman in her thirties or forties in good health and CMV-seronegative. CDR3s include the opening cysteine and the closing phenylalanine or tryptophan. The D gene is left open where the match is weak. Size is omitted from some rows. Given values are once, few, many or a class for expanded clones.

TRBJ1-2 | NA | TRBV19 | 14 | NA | CASRISRQADGYTF | TGTGCCAGTAGGATCTCAAGACAGGCAGATGGCTACACCTTC
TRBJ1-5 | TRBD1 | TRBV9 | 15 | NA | CASSVNRGINQPQHF | TGTGCCAGCAGCGTGAACAGGGGAATCAATCAGCCCCAGCATTTT
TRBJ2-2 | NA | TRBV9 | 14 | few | CASSGGGDTGELFF | TGTGCCAGCAGCGGAGGGGGTGATACCGGGGAGCTGTTTTTT
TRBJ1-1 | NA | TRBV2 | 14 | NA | CASRSGGGNTEAFF | TGTGCCAGCAGGAGTGGGGGAGGTAACACTGAAGCTTTCTTT
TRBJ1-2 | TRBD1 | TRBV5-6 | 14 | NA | CASNSLRGDYGYTF | TGTGCCAGCAACAGCCTCAGGGGGGACTATGGCTACACCTTC
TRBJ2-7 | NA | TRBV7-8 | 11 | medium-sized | CASSPSYEQYF | TGTGCCAGCAGCCCCAGCTACGAGCAGTACTTC
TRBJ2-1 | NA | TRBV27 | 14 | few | CASSPPGLPNEQFF | TGTGCCAGCAGTCCCCCGGGGTTGCCCAATGAGCAGTTCTTC
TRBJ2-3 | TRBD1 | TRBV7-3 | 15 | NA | CASSSRQGDTDTQYF | TGTGCCAGCAGCTCCAGACAGGGGGACACAGATACGCAGTATTTT
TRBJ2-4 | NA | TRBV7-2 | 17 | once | CASSPSTGGDGGNIQYF | TGTGCCAGCAGCCCATCAACAGGGGGGGATGGTGGAAACATTCAGTACTTC
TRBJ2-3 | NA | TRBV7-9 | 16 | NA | CASSWGGGTSTDTQYF | TGTGCCAGCAGCTGGGGCGGGGGCACTAGCACAGATACGCAGTATTTT
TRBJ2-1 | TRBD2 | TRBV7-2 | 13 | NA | CASSSGLARPQFF | TGTGCCAGCAGCTCGGGACTAGCGAGACCGCAGTTCTTC